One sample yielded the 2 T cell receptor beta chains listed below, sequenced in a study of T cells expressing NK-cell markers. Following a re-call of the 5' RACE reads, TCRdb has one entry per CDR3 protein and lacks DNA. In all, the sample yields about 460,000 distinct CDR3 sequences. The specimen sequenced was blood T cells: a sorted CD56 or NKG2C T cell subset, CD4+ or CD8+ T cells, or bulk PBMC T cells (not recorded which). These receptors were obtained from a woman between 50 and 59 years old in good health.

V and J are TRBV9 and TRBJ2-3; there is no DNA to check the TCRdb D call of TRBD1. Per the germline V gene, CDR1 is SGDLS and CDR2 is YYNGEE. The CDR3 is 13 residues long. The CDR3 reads CARGPRDTDTQYF.

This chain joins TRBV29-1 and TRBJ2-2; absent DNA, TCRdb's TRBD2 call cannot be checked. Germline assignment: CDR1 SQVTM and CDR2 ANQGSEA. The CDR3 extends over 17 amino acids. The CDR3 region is CSVRGPLAGAGAGELFF.